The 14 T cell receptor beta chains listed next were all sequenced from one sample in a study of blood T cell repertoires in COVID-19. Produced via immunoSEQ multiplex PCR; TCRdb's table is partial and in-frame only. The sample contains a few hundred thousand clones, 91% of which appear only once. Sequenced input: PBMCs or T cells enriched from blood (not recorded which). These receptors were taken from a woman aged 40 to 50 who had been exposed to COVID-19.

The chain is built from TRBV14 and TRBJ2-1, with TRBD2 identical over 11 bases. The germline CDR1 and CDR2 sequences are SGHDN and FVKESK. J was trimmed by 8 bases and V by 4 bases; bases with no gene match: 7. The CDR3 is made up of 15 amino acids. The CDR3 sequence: CASSRLAGGPHEQFF. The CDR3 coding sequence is TGTGCCAGCAGCCGTCTAGCGGGAGGTCCCCATGAGCAGTTCTTC.

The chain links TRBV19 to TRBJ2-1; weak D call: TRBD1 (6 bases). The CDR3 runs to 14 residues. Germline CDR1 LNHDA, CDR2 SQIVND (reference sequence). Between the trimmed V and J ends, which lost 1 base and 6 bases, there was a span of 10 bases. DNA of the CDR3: TGTGCCAGTAGTATAGGTCAGGGGCGCAATGAGCAGTTCTTC. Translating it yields CASSIGQGRNEQFF.

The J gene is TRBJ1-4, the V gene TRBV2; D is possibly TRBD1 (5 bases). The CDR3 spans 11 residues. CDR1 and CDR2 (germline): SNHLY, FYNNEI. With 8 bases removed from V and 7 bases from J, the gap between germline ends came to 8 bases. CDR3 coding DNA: TGTGCCAGCGACGGGGGTGAAAAACTGTTTTTT. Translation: CASDGGEKLFF.

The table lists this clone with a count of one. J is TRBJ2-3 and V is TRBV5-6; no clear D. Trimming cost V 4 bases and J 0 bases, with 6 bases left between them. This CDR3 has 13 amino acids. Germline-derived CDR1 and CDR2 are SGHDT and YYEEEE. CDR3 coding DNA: TGTGCCAGCAGCCATTCAAGCACAGATACGCAGTATTTT. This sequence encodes CASSHSSTDTQYF.

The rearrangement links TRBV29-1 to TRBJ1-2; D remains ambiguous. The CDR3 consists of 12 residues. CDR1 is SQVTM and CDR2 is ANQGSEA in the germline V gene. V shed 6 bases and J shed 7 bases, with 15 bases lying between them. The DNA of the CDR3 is TGCAGCGTCTACGGTCCCGAGAGTGGCTACACCTTC. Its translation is CSVYGPESGYTF.

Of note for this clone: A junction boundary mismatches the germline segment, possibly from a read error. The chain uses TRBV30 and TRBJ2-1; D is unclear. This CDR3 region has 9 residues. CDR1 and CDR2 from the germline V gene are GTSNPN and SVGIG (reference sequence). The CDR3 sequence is CASNNEQFF. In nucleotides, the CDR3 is TGTGCCTCCAACAATGAGCAGTTCTTC.

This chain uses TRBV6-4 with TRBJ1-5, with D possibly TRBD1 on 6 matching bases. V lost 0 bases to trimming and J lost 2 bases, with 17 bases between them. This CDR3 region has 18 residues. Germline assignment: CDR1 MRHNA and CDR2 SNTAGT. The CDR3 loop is CASSDSNLGGRGNQPQHF. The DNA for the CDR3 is TGTGCCAGCAGTGACTCGAACCTGGGGGGGCGAGGCAATCAGCCCCAGCATTTT.

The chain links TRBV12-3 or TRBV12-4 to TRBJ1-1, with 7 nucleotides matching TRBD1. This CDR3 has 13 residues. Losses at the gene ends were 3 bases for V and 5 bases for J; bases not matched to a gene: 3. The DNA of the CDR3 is TGTGCCAGCAGTTTGGGACAGCCAACTGAAGCTTTCTTT. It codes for CASSLGQPTEAFF.

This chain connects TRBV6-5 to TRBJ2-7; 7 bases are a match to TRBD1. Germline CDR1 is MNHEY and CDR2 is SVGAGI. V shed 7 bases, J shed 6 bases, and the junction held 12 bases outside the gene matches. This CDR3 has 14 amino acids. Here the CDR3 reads CASKGAQGTSEQYF. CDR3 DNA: TGTGCCAGCAAGGGGGCGCAAGGCACCTCCGAGCAGTACTTC.

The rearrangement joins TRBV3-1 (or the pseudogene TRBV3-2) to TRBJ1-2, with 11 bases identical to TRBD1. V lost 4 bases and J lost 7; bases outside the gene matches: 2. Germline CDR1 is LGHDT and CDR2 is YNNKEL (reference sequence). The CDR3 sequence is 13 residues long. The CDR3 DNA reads TGTGCCAGCAGCCTCGGACAGGGGGCTGGCTACACCTTC. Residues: CASSLGQGAGYTF.

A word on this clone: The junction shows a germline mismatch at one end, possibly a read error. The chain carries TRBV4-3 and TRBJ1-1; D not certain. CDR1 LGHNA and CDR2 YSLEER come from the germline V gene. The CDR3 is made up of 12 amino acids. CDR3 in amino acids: CASSQEGSNAHF. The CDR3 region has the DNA TGCGCCAGCAGCCAAGAAGGGAGTAACGCTCATTTT.

The CDR3 is CASRGQGARTEAFF. The CDR3 DNA reads as TGCGCCAGCAGGGGACAGGGGGCGAGGACTGAAGCTTTCTTT. The genes are TRBV10-2 and TRBJ1-1, with TRBD1 identical over 12 bases. This CDR3 has 14 residues. Germline lookup yields CDR1 WSHSY and CDR2 SAAADI. V lost 6 bases and J lost 5; bases outside the gene matches: 4.

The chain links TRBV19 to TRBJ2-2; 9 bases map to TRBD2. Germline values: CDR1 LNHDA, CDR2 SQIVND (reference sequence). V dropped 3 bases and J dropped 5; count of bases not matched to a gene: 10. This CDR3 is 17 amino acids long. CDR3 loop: CASSMPALAGSTGELFF. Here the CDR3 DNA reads TGTGCCAGTAGTATGCCCGCCCTAGCGGGGTCGACCGGGGAGCTGTTTTTT.

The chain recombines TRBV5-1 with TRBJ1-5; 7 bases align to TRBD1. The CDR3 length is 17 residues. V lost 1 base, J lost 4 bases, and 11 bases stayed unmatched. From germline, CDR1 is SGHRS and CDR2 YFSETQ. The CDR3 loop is CASSLSPRGAQNQPQHF. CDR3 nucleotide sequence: TGCGCCAGCAGCTTGAGTCCCAGGGGGGCACAAAATCAGCCCCAGCATTTT.